These T cell receptor beta chains were read from a single sample in a study of regulatory T cells in long-lasting Graves disease. TCRdb processed the multiplex PCR reads anew with MiXCR; each CDR3 protein has one entry. The sample yields fewer than 500,000 distinct CDR3 sequences, roughly 16% seen once. This sample was shared with a second study, whose subject was T cells in Graves' hyperthyroidism and ophthalmopathy.

This specimen was peripheral blood mononuclear cells (PBMCs), taken at new diagnosis, from a patient treated with antithyroid drugs. The origin of the receptors is a man aged 40-49 years with Graves disease. The CDR3 runs from the conserved cysteine through the conserved F or W. A D gene is named only where the DNA matches it firmly. Only some rows state a clone size, as once, few, many or a class for expanded clones.

TRBV6-1	many	-	TRBJ2-1	TGTGCCAGCATGATCTTGCGGGCGGGCAATGAGCAGTTCTTC	CASMILRAGNEQFF
TRBV5-1	few	-	TRBJ1-5	TGCGCCAGCAGCTTGGAGGGACCGCATAGCAATCAGCCCCAGCATTTT	CASSLEGPHSNQPQHF
TRBV12-3/TRBV12-4	many	-	TRBJ1-1	TGTGCCAGCAGTTTAAATCTGGGGAACACTGAAGCTTTCTTT	CASSLNLGNTEAFF
TRBV6-1	-	-	TRBJ1-1	TGTGCCAGCGGTAAAGTAGGGGGTGGTGACACTGAAGCTTTCTTT	CASGKVGGGDTEAFF
TRBV3-1	many	TRBD1	TRBJ1-1	TGTGCCAGCAGCCGGACAGGGACGGGAGCTTTCTTT	CASSRTGTGAFF
TRBV12-3/TRBV12-4	-	-	TRBJ2-1	TGTGCCAGCAGTTTTCCTGGACCCAACAATGAGCAGTTCTTC	CASSFPGPNNEQFF
TRBV24-1	-	TRBD1	TRBJ2-3	TGTGCCACCAGTCAGACAGGGAGCACAGATACGCAGTATTTT	CATSQTGSTDTQYF
TRBV5-5	-	-	TRBJ1-1	TGTGCCAGCAGCAATGGACTCGACCAGGGAGGAACTGAAGCTTTCTTT	CASSNGLDQGGTEAFF
TRBV20-1	few	TRBD2	TRBJ2-1	TGCAGTGCCAGCAGCGGGAGGGCCCAGGGGGACGTTGAGCAGTTCTTC	CSASSGRAQGDVEQFF
TRBV2	many	TRBD1	TRBJ2-3	TGTGCCAGCAGTCAGGGACAGGGATCGGCAGATACGCAGTATTTT	CASSQGQGSADTQYF
TRBV20-1	many	TRBD2	TRBJ2-7	TGCAGTGCTGTGGGCGGGAGCTCCTACGAGCAGTACTTC	CSAVGGSSYEQYF
TRBV3-1	many	TRBD2	TRBJ2-7	TGTGCCACTCGAGCGGGGCTAGCGGGAGGCTTGGCCGAGCAGTACTTC	CATRAGLAGGLAEQYF
TRBV12-3/TRBV12-4	few	TRBD1	TRBJ1-2	TGTGCCAGCAGAACCGGGACAGACTTCTATGGCTACACCTTC	CASRTGTDFYGYTF
TRBV5-1	few	-	TRBJ2-5	TGCGCCAGCAGCTTGGATGGAAGGGGAGAGACCCAGTACTTC	CASSLDGRGETQYF